This is a list of T cell receptor beta chains from one sample in a study of graft-versus-host responses after intestinal transplantation. The data were produced by immunoSEQ multiplex PCR, yet TCRdb's version contains in-frame clones alone and is incomplete. The sample has tens of thousands of clones, 93% seen once. These TCRs are of unknown antigen specificity. The sample consisted of unstimulated CD8+ T cells sorted from spleen or lymph node cells, taken before intestinal transplant. The receptors originated from a human donor who received an intestinal transplant. Each CDR3 is given with its conserved first and last residue. D genes are given only for firm matches. Only part of the rows carry a size: once, few, many, or a class if the clone is expanded.

>-|TRBV5-6|TRBJ1-1|-
TGTGCCAGCAGCCCACAGGGTAACACTGAAGCTTTCTTT
CASSPQGNTEAFF
>TRBD2|TRBV6-1|TRBJ2-2|-
TGTGCCAGCAGTGTCGGCGGGGGGGTGAGCGGGGAGCTGTTTTTT
CASSVGGGVSGELFF
>TRBD1|TRBV4-3|TRBJ2-1|-
TGCGCCAGCAGCCAGCAACAGGGGATATTGAATGAGCAGTTCTTC
CASSQQQGILNEQFF
>-|TRBV7-2|TRBJ2-3|-
TGTGCCAGCAGCTTAGGGGCTAGCCCTAGCACAGATACGCAGTATTTT
CASSLGASPSTDTQYF
>TRBD2|TRBV11-3|TRBJ2-7|-
TGTGCCAGCAGCTCCGCCGCGGGGGTTTGGAACGAGCAGTACTTC
CASSSAAGVWNEQYF
>-|TRBV2|TRBJ1-2|-
TGTGCCAGCAGTGAAAGTGTAGCTATGCTTAACTATGGCTACACCTTC
CASSESVAMLNYGYTF
>TRBD2|TRBV6-5|TRBJ2-7|-
TGTGCCAGCAGGGATGGGACTAGCGGCGACTACGAGCAGTACTTC
CASRDGTSGDYEQYF
>-|TRBV10-2|TRBJ2-1|-
TGCGCCAGCAGTGAGCTCCTACATACTGGGGCCGAGCAGTTCTTC
CASSELLHTGAEQFF
>TRBD2|TRBV27|TRBJ2-3|-
TGTGCAACAGCGGGGGCAGATACGCAGTATTTT
CATAGADTQYF
>TRBD1|TRBV27|TRBJ1-2|-
TGTGCCAGCAGTTTGAAACAGGGGGCGCTGGGCTACACCTTC
CASSLKQGALGYTF
>-|TRBV27|TRBJ2-7|-
TGTGCCAGCATCGGTCCGAAGGGGGGGAGCTACGAGCAGTACTTC
CASIGPKGGSYEQYF
>TRBD1|TRBV7-2|TRBJ1-5|-
TGTGCCAGCAGCCTGACCGGACAGGGACCGAATCAGCCCCAGCATTTT
CASSLTGQGPNQPQHF
>TRBD2|TRBV7-9|TRBJ2-1|-
TGTGCCAGCACCCCAGGGAGCGGGGGACCCTACAATGAGCAGTTCTTC
CASTPGSGGPYNEQFF
>-|TRBV30|TRBJ2-7|-
TGTGCCTGGAGTGTCGCGGGGTACGAGCAGTACTTC
CAWSVAGYEQYF
>-|TRBV6-5|TRBJ1-4|-
TGTGCCAGCAGTTACGCAGGGAACAGTGAAAAACTGTTTTTT
CASSYAGNSEKLFF
>-|TRBV4-3|TRBJ1-2|-
TGCGCCAGCAGCCAATGGGGCGGAGGGGATGGCTACACCTTC
CASSQWGGGDGYTF
>TRBD2|TRBV14|TRBJ2-7|-
TGTGCCAGCAGCCAAGGACTAGCGGGGAGCTACGAGCAGTACTTC
CASSQGLAGSYEQYF
>TRBD2|TRBV5-4|TRBJ2-7|-
TGTGCCAGCAGCGGGGGGGTAACCTCCGTCTACGAGCAGTACTTC
CASSGGVTSVYEQYF
>-|TRBV4-3|TRBJ1-3|-
TGCGCCAGCAGCCAAGAGCGCGGCTCTGGAAACACCATATATTTT
CASSQERGSGNTIYF
>TRBD2|TRBV28|TRBJ2-2|-
TGTGCCAGCAGTCCCGGGGGGAAGGGGTCCGGGGAGCTGTTTTTT
CASSPGGKGSGELFF
>TRBD2|TRBV7-2|TRBJ2-5|once
TGTGCCAGCAGCTTAGAAGGCGGGGGGGCCGCATCTCGGGAGACCCAGTACTTC
CASSLEGGGAASRETQYF
>TRBD2|TRBV7-7|TRBJ2-2|-
TGTGCCAGCAGCTCCGAGATAGCGGGGGGGCCCACCGGGGAGCTGTTTTTT
CASSSEIAGGPTGELFF
>TRBD1|TRBV9|TRBJ2-2|-
TGTGCCAGCAGCCCAGGGGGCTCCGGGGAGCTGTTTTTT
CASSPGGSGELFF
>-|TRBV19|TRBJ1-5|-
TGTGCCAGTAGTGGCCAAGGTTGGGGGGTCGCGTACAATCAGCCCCAGCATTTT
CASSGQGWGVAYNQPQHF
>TRBD1|TRBV4-3|TRBJ1-3|few
TGCGCCAGCAGCCAAGAGGTGACAGGGTGGGGAAACACCATATATTTT
CASSQEVTGWGNTIYF
>TRBD2|TRBV9|TRBJ2-3|-
TGTGCCAGCAGCGTAGGGACTAGCGGGAACACAGATACGCAGTATTTT
CASSVGTSGNTDTQYF